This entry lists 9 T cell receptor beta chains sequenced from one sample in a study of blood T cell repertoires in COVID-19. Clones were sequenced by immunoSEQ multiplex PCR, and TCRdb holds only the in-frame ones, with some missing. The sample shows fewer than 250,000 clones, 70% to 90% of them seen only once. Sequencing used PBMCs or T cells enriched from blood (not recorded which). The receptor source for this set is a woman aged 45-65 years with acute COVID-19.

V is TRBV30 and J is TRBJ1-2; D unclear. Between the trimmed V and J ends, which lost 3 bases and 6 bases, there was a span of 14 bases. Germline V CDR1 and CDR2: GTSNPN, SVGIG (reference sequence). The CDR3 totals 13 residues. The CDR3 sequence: CAWSSWASHGYTF. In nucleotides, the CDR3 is TGTGCCTGGAGCTCGTGGGCGTCCCATGGCTACACCTTC.

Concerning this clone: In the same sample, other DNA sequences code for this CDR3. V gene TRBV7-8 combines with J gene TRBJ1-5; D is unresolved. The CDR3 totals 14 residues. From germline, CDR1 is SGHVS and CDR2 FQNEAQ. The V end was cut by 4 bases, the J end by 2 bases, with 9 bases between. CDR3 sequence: CASSSRGGNQPQHF. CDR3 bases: TGTGCCAGCAGCTCGCGGGGAGGCAATCAGCCCCAGCATTTT.

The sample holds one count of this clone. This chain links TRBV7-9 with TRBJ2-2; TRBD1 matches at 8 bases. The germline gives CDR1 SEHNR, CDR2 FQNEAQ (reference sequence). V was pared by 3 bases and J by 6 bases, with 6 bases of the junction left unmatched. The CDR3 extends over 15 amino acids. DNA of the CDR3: TGTGCCAGCAGCTTTCAGACAGGGGAACCCGGGGAGCTGTTTTTT. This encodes CASSFQTGEPGELFF.

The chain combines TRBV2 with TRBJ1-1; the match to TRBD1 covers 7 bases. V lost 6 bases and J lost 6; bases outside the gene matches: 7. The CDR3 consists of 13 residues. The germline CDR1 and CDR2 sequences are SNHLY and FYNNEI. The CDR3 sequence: CASRPGQPAEAFF. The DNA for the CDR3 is TGTGCCAGCAGGCCGGGACAGCCTGCTGAAGCTTTCTTT.

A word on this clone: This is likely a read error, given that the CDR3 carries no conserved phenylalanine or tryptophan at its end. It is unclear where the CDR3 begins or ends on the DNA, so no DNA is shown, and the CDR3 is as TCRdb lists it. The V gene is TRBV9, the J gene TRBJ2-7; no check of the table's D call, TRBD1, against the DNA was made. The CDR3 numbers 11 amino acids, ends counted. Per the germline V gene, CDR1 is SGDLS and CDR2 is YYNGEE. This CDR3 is CASSVVLGPRI.

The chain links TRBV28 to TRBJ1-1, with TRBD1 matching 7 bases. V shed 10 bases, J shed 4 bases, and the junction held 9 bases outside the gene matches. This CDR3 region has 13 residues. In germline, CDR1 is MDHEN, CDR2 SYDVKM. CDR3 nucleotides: TGTGCCACTTTTCGTCCAGGGGGCACTGAAGCTTTCTTT. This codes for CATFRPGGTEAFF.

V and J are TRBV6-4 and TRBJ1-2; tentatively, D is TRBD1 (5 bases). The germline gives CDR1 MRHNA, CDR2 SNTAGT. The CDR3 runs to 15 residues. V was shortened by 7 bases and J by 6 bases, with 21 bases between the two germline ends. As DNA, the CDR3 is TGTGCCAGCAAGCCGGAGGGCTCCACAGGAGATGGCTACACCTTC. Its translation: CASKPEGSTGDGYTF.

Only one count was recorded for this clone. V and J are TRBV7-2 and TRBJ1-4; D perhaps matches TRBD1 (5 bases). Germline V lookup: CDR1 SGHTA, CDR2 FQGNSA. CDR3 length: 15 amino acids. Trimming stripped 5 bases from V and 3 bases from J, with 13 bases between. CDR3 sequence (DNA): TGTGCCAGCAGCGCCGACAGACTTCCTAATGAAAAACTGTTTTTT. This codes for CASSADRLPNEKLFF.

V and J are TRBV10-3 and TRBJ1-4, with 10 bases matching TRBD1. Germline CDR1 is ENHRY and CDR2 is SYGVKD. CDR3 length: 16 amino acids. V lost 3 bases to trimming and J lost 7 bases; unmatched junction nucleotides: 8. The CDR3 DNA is TGTGCCATCAGTGACGGGGGGACAGGGGCAGGTGAAAAACTGTTTTTT. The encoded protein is CAISDGGTGAGEKLFF.